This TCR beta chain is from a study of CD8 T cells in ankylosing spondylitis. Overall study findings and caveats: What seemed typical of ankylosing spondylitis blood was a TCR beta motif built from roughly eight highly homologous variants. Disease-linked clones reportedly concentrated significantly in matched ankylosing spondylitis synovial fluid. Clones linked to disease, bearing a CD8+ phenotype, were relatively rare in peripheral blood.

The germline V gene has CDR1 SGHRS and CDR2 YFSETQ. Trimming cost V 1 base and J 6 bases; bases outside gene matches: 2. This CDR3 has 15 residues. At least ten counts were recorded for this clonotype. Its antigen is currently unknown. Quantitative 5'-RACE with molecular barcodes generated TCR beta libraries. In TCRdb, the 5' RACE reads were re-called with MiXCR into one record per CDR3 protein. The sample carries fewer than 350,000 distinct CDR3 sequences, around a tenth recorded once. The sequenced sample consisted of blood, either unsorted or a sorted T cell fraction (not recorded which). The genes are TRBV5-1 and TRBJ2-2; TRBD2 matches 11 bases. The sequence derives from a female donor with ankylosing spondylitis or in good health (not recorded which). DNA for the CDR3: TGCGCCAGCAGCTTGACTAGCGGGAGCCCCGGGGAGCTGTTTTTT. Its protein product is CASSLTSGSPGELFF. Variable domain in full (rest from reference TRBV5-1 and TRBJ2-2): KAGVTQTPRYLIKTRGQQVTLSCSPISGHRSVSWYQQTPGQGLQFLFEYFSETQRNKGNFPGRFSGRQFSNSRSEMNVSTLELGDSALYLCASSLTSGSPGELFFGEGSRLTVL.